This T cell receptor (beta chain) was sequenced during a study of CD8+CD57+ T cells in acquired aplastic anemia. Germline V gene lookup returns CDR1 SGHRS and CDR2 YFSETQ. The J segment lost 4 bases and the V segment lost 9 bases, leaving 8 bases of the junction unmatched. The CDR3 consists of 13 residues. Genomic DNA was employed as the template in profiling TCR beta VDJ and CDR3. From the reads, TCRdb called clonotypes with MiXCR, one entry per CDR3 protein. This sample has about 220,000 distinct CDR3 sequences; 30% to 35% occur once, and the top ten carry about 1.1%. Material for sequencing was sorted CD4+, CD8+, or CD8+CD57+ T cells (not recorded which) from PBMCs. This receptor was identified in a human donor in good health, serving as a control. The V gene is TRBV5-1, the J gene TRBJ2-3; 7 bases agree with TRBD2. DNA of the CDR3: TGCGCCACCGGGGAGGGGCGCGCAGATACGCAGTATTTT. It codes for CATGEGRADTQYF. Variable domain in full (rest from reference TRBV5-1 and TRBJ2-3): KAGVTQTPRYLIKTRGQQVTLSCSPISGHRSVSWYQQTPGQGLQFLFEYFSETQRNKGNFPGRFSGRQFSNSRSEMNVSTLELGDSALYLCATGEGRADTQYFGPGTRLTVL.